Listed below are T cell receptor beta chains from one sample, sequenced in a study of radiotherapy plus CTLA-4 blockade in lung cancer. Data came from immunoSEQ multiplex PCR; TCRdb stores just in-frame clones and leaves some out. The sample yields tens of thousands of clones, about 87% seen once. Sequenced here: peripheral blood, sampled from a patient treated with radiotherapy plus ipilimumab. These receptors originate from a human donor with non-small cell lung cancer that progressed on radiotherapy plus ipilimumab. Each CDR3 is given with its conserved first and last residue. A D gene is named only where the DNA matches it firmly. Clone size is given for some rows only: seen once, a few or many times, or a class if the clone is expanded.

D	V	J	size	CDR3	DNA
NA	TRBV18	TRBJ2-3	NA	CASSPRLDTQYF	TGTGCCAGCTCACCAAGATTAGATACGCAGTATTTT
NA	TRBV19	TRBJ2-7	NA	CASSIGSSGRYEQYF	TGTGCCAGTAGTATAGGTTCCTCAGGGAGATACGAGCAGTACTTC
TRBD1	TRBV11-2	TRBJ2-7	NA	CASSRRDSSYEQYF	TGTGCCAGCAGCCGCCGGGACAGCTCCTACGAGCAGTACTTC
TRBD1	TRBV28	TRBJ1-5	NA	CASSWTSTGSIAQPQHF	TGTGCCAGCAGTTGGACTTCGACAGGGTCGATCGCACAGCCCCAGCATTTT
TRBD1	TRBV19	TRBJ1-5	NA	CASTPGPGQGVHQPQHF	TGTGCCAGTACCCCCGGGCCGGGACAGGGGGTGCATCAGCCCCAGCATTTT
NA	TRBV4-2	TRBJ1-3	NA	CASSQAGGSGNTIYF	TGTGCCAGCAGCCAAGCGGGGGGGTCGGGAAACACCATATATTTT
NA	TRBV28	TRBJ1-4	NA	CASSTRSLREKLFF	TGTGCCAGCAGTACAAGGTCCCTGAGGGAAAAACTGTTTTTT
NA	TRBV29-1	TRBJ1-1	NA	CSAHRDGITEAFF	TGCAGCGCCCACAGGGACGGAATCACTGAAGCTTTCTTT
NA	TRBV6-1	TRBJ1-3	NA	CASSEHGPKGNTIYF	TGTGCCAGCAGTGAACACGGCCCGAAGGGAAACACCATATATTTT
NA	TRBV18	TRBJ1-2	once	CASSPPSELGYGYTF	TGTGCCAGCTCACCACCATCAGAGTTAGGGTATGGCTACACCTTC
NA	TRBV6-1	TRBJ1-1	NA	CASSQQGSEAFF	TGTGCCAGCAGCCAACAGGGATCTGAAGCTTTCTTT
NA	TRBV27	TRBJ2-1	NA	CASGQRAVNYNEQFF	TGTGCCAGCGGCCAGAGGGCAGTTAACTACAATGAGCAGTTCTTC
TRBD2	TRBV14	TRBJ2-1	NA	CASSQVTGAGGHYNEQFF	TGTGCCAGCAGCCAAGTGACCGGGGCGGGGGGGCACTACAATGAGCAGTTCTTC
TRBD1	TRBV4-2	TRBJ2-7	medium-sized	CASSQAIGTGGYEQYF	TGTGCCAGCAGCCAAGCGATCGGGACAGGGGGCTACGAGCAGTACTTC
NA	TRBV19	TRBJ1-3	NA	CARRGQPFSGNTIYF	TGTGCCAGGAGAGGACAGCCATTCTCTGGAAACACCATATATTTT
NA	TRBV18	TRBJ2-2	few	CASSPQQGSNTGELFF	TGTGCCAGCTCACCACAGCAGGGATCGAACACCGGGGAGCTGTTTTTT
TRBD2	TRBV5-1	TRBJ2-7	NA	CASSSGLAGGRWSYEQYF	TGCGCCAGCAGCTCGGGACTAGCGGGGGGACGGTGGTCCTACGAGCAGTACTTC
NA	TRBV28	TRBJ2-7	NA	CASRSVGGPYEQYF	TGTGCCAGCAGGAGCGTAGGCGGACCCTACGAGCAGTACTTC
TRBD1	TRBV7-3	TRBJ2-7	NA	CASSSTGLGEQYF	TGTGCCAGCAGCTCGACAGGGTTAGGCGAGCAGTACTTC
NA	TRBV6-5	TRBJ1-1	NA	CASAQQGNTEAFF	TGTGCCAGCGCCCAACAGGGAAACACTGAAGCTTTCTTT